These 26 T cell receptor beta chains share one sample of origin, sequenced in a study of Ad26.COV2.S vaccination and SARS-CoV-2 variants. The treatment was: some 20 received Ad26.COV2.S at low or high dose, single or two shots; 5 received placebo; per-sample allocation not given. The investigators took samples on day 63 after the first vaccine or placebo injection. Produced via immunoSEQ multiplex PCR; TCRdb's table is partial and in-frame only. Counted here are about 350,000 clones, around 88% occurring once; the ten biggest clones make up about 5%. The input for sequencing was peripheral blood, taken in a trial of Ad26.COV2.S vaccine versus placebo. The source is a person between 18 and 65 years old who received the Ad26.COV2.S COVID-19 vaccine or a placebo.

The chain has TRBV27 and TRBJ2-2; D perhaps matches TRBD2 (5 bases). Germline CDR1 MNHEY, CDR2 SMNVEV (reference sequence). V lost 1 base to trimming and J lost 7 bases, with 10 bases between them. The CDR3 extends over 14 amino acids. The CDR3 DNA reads TGTGCCAGCAGTTTATTAGGACTCGGCGGGGAGCTGTTTTTT. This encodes CASSLLGLGGELFF.

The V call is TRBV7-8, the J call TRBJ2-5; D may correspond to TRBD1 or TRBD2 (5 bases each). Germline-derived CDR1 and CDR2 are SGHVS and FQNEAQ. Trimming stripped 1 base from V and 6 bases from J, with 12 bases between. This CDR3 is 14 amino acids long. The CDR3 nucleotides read TGTGCCAGCAGCTTAGTTGGCAGGGAGAAGACCCAGTACTTC. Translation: CASSLVGREKTQYF.

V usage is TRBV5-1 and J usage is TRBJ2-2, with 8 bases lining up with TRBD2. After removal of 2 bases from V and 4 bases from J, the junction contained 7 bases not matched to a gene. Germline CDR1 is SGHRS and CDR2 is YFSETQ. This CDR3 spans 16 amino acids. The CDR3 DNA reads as TGCGCCAGCAGCTTTAAGCGGGAGACGGGCACCGGGGAGCTGTTTTTT. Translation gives CASSFKRETGTGELFF.

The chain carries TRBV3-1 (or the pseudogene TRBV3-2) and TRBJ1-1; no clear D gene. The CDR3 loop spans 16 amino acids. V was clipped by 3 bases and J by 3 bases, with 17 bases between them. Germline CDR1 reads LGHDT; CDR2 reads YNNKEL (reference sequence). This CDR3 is CASSQGFGGHYTEAFF. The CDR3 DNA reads TGTGCCAGCAGCCAGGGGTTCGGCGGCCACTACACTGAAGCTTTCTTT.

The CDR3 region has the DNA TGCGCCAGCAGCAAACTGGGACAGGGGGACTACGAGCAGTACTTC. Translated: CASSKLGQGDYEQYF. This chain joins TRBV4-1 and TRBJ2-7; TRBD1 agrees at 11 bases. Trimming at V came to 5 bases and at J to 3 bases, leaving 6 bases not matched to a gene. CDR1 and CDR2 (germline): MGHRA, YSYEKL. This CDR3 contains 15 residues.

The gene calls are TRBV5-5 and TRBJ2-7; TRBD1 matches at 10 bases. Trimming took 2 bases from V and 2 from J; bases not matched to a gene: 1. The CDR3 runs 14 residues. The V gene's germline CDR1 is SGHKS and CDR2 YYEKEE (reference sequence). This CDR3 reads CASSFDRGPYEQYF. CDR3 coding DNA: TGTGCCAGCAGCTTCGACAGGGGGCCCTACGAGCAGTACTTC.

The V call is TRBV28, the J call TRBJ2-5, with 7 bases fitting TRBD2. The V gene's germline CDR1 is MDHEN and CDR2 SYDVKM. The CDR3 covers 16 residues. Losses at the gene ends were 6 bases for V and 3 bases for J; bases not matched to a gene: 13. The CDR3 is CASSSGGAGTKETQYF. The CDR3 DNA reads TGTGCCAGCAGCTCCGGGGGAGCGGGGACGAAAGAGACCCAGTACTTC.

CDR3 nucleotide sequence: TGTGCCAGCAGCAGGGTTTTGGGGACCCAGTACTTC. Translating it yields CASSRVLGTQYF. The rearrangement joins TRBV2 to TRBJ2-5; D may be TRBD1 (5 bases). Germline lookup yields CDR1 SNHLY and CDR2 FYNNEI. The CDR3 extends over 12 amino acids. Trimming took 6 bases from V and 7 from J, leaving 12 bases between them. The entire variable domain, with the rest obtained from reference TRBV2 and TRBJ2-5, is as follows: EPEVTQTPSHQVTQMGQEVILRCVPISNHLYFYWYRQILGQKVEFLVSFYNNEISEKSEIFDDQFSVERPDGSNFTLKIRSTKLEDSAMYFCASSRVLGTQYFGPGTRLLVL.

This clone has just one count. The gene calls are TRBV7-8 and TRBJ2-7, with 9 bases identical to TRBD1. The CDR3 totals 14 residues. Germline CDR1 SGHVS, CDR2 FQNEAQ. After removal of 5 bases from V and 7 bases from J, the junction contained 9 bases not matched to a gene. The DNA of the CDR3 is TGTGCCAGCAGCAGAGGGGACAGGGTGTGGGAGCAGTACTTC. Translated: CASSRGDRVWEQYF.

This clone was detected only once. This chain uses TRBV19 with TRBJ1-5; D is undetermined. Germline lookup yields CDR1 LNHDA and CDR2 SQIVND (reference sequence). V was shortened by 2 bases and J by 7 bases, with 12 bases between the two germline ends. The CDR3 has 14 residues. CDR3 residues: CASSITTEEQPQHF. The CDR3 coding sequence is TGTGCCAGTAGTATAACTACAGAGGAGCAGCCCCAGCATTTT.

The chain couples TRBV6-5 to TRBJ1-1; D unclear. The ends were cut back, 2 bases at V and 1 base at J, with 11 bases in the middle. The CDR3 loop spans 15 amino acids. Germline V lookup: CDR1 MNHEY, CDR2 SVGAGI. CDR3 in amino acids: CASSYPWQGNTEAFF. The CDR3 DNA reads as TGTGCCAGCAGTTACCCCTGGCAAGGGAACACTGAAGCTTTCTTT.

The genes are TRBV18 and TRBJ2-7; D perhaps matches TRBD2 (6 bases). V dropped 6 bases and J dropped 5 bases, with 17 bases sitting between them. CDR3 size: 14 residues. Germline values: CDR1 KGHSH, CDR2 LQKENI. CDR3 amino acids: CASSEGQTRHEQYF. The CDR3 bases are TGTGCCAGCTCGGAGGGGCAGACTCGGCACGAGCAGTACTTC.

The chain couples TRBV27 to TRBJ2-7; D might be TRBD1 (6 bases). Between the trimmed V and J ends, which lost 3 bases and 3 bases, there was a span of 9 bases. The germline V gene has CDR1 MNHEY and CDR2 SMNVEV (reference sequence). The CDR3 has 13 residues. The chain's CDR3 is CASSFRDNYEQYF. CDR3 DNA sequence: TGTGCCAGCAGTTTCCGGGACAACTACGAGCAGTACTTC.

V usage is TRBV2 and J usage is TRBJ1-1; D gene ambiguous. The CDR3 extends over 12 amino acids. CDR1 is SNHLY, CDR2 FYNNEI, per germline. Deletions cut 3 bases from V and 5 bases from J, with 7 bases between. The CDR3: CASSETVTEAFF. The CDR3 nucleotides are TGTGCCAGCAGTGAGACGGTTACTGAAGCTTTCTTT.

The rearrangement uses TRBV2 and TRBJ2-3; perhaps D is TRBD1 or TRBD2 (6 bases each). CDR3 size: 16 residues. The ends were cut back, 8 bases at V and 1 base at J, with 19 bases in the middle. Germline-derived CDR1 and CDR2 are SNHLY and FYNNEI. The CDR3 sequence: CASGGPRLTRTDTQYF. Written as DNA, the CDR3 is TGTGCCAGCGGGGGGCCTAGACTAACACGCACAGATACGCAGTATTTT.

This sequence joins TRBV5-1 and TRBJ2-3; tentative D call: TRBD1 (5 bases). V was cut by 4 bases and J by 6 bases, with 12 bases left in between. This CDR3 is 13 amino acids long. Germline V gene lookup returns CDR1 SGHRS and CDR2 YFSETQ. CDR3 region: CASSPTVTDTQYF. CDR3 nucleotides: TGCGCCAGCAGCCCGACAGTAACGGATACGCAGTATTTT.

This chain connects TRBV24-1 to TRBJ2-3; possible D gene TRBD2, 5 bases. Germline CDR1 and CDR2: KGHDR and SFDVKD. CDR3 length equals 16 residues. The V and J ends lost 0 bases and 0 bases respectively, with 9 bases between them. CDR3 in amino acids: CATSDLDGVSTDTQYF. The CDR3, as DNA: TGTGCCACCAGTGATTTGGACGGGGTGAGCACAGATACGCAGTATTTT.

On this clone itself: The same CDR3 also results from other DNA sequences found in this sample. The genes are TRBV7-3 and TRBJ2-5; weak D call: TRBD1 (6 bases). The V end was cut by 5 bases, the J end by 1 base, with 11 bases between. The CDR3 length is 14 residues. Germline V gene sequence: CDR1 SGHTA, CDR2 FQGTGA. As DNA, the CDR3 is TGTGCCAGCAGCCCAACAGGGACCCAAGAGACCCAGTACTTC. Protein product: CASSPTGTQETQYF.

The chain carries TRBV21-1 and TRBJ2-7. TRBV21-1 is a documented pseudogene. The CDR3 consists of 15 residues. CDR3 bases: TGTGCCAGCAGCAAACGTCCGATAGGGCCCTACGAGCAGTACTTC. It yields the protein CASSKRPIGPYEQYF.

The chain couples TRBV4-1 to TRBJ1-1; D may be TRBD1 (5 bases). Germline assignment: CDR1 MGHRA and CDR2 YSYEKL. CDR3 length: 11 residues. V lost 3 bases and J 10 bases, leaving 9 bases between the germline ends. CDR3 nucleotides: TGCGCCAGCAGCCACTACGGGGGAGCTTTCTTT. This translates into CASSHYGGAFF.

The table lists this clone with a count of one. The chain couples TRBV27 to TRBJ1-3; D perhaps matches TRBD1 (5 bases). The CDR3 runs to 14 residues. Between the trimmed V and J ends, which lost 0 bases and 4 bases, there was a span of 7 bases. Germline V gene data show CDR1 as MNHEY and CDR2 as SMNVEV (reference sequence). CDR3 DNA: TGTGCCAGCAGTTTATCCTCAGGGGGAAACACCATATATTTT. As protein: CASSLSSGGNTIYF.

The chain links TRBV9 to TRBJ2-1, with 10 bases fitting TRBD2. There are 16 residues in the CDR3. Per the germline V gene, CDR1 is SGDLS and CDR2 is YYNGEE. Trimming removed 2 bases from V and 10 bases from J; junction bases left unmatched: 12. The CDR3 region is CASSVPLAGALEEQFF. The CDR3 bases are TGTGCCAGCAGCGTCCCTCTAGCGGGGGCGTTGGAGGAGCAGTTCTTC.

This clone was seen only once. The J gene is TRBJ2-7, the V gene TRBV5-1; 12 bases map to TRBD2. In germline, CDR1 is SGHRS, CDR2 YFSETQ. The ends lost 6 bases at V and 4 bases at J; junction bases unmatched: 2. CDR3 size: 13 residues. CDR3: CASKLAGGYEQYF. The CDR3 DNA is TGCGCCAGCAAACTAGCGGGAGGTTACGAGCAGTACTTC.

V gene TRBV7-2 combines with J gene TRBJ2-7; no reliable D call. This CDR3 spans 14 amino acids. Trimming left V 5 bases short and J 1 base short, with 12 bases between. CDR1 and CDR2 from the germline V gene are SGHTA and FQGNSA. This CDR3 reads CASSPYRASYEQYF. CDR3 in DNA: TGTGCCAGCAGCCCTTACCGGGCTTCCTACGAGCAGTACTTC.

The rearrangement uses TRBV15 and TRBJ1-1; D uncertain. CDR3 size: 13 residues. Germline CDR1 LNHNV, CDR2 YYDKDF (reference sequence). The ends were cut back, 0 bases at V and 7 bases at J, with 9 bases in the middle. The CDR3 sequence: CATSRDLLGEAFF. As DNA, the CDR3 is TGTGCCACCAGCAGAGATCTCCTCGGTGAAGCTTTCTTT.

In nucleotides, the CDR3 is TGTGCCAGCAGCCAAGATAGGGGCACAGCTAATGAAAAACTGTTTTTT. Its translation is CASSQDRGTANEKLFF. V is TRBV4-2 and J is TRBJ1-4; tentative D call: TRBD1 (5 bases). CDR3 length: 16 residues. Trimming shortened V by 0 bases and J by 3 bases, and 11 bases separated the two germline ends. CDR1 LGHNA and CDR2 YNFKEQ come from the germline V gene.